This T cell receptor beta chain derives from a study of T cell repertoires in cytomegalovirus infection. Study-level information: CMV infection together with matching HLA type was indicated by public TCR beta signatures.

Study-level points and caveats: Based on cumulative public TCR beta family frequency, carriers of CMV plus the relevant HLA were identified.

This clonotype was counted many times. Its antigen is unknown. MiXCR was run by TCRdb on the reads, yielding one entry per CDR3 protein. The sample includes 450,000 to 600,000 distinct CDR3 sequences, approximately 10% of them seen just once. V lost 4 bases and J lost 4; bases outside the gene matches: 9. This CDR3 has 15 amino acids. The sequenced sample was PBMCs. This chain joins TRBV12-3 or TRBV12-4 and TRBJ1-2; TRBD1 agrees at 7 bases. The TCR comes from a human donor in good health (CMV status not recorded). Some clones in this sample may be carry-over from other donors' samples. For the CDR3, the DNA is TGTGCCAGCAGTTCCTCGAGACAGGGCGTCTATGGCTACACCTTC. Amino acids: CASSSSRQGVYGYTF.